This T cell receptor beta chain stems from a study of T-cell memory formation after mild COVID-19. General study results and limits: What remained unconfirmed was the SARS-CoV-2 specificity of second-wave clones peaking on day 37. Memory cells collected pre-infection included some clones that later responded, suggesting cross-reactive memory joined.

Germline V lookup: CDR1 LNHNV, CDR2 YYDKDF (reference sequence). This CDR3 has 17 residues. This clonotype was recorded once. Its antigen is still unknown. One junction end does not reproduce the germline sequence, and a read error may be involved. 5'RACE primed at constant segments yielded TCR alpha and TCR beta cDNA libraries bearing sample barcodes and UMIs. TCRdb fed the 5' RACE reads into MiXCR, producing one record per CDR3 protein. In the table there are fewer than 400,000 distinct CDR3 sequences, around a sixth of which are singletons. This receptor was taken from a man between 18 and 29 years old who had mild COVID-19 (a few samples of this study predate the infection). Cell type and time point are not known. V gene TRBV15 combines with J gene TRBJ2-1, with 8 bases lining up with TRBD2. The sample comprised PBMCs or a T cell subset sorted from them (not recorded which). The CDR3 DNA follows: TGTGCCACCAGCAGAGATCCCCACTCAGGGAGCGGGGGTTCTCGAATCTTC. It encodes CATSRDPHSGSGGSRIF.